The clone carrying this T cell receptor (beta chain) was seen ten or more times. This entry belongs to a study of T cell repertoires in cytomegalovirus infection. The V gene lost 1 base and the J gene lost 4 bases, with 14 bases spanning the gap. The germline CDR1 and CDR2 sequences are SGHVS and FQNEAQ. CDR3 length: 17 residues. TCRdb recomputed calls from the reads with MiXCR, one row per CDR3 protein. The sample has about 300,000 distinct CDR3 sequences, 8% to 10% seen once. The chain combines TRBV7-8 with TRBJ1-6; D perhaps matches TRBD1 (6 bases). The sequence came from a human donor in good health (CMV status not recorded). Some clones in this sample may be carry-over from other donors' samples. The sequenced material came from PBMCs. The CDR3 sequence: CASSLGGGILYNSPLHF. CDR3 in DNA: TGTGCCAGCAGCTTAGGAGGGGGTATTCTGTATAATTCACCCCTCCACTTT.